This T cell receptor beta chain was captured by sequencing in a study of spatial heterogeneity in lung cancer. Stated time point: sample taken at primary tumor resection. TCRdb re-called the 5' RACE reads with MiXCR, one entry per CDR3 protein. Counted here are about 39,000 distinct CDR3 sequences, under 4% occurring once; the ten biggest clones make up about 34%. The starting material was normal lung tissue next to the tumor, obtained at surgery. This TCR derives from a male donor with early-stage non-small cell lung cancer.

CDR3 DNA: TGTGCCTGGAGTGTATATCGCAATGAGCAGTTCTTC. It is translated as CAWSVYRNEQFF. This rearrangement joins TRBV30 to TRBJ2-1, with D uncertain. This CDR3 region has 12 residues. V was pared by 0 bases and J by 6 bases, with 6 bases between. Germline lookup yields CDR1 GTSNPN and CDR2 SVGIG (reference sequence).